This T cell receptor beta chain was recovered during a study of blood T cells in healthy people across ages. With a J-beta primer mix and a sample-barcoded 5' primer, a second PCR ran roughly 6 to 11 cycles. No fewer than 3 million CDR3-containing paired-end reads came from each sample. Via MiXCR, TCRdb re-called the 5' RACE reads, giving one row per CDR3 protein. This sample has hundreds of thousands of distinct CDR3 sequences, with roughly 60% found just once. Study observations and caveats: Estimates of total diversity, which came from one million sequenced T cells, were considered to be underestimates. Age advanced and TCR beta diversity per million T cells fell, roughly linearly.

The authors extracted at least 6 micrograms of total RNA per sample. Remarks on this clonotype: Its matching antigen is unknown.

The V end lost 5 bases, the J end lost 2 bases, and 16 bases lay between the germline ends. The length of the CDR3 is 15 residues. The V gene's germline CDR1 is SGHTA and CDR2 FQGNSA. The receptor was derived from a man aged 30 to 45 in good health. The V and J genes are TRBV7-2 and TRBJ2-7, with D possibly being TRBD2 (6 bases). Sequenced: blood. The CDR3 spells CASSRGASDTYEQYF. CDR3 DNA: TGTGCCAGCAGCCGCGGGGCCAGTGATACCTACGAGCAGTACTTC.